The 9 T cell receptor beta chains below all came from one sample that was sequenced in a study of cytomegalovirus exposure and HLA in healthy donors. Measured with immunoSEQ multiplex PCR; TCRdb has only the in-frame clones, and not every one. Of a few hundred thousand clones in the sample, nearly 90% are singletons; the top ten hold under 0.4%. The specimen was PBMCs. The receptor set was obtained from a young woman in good health and CMV-seronegative.

The J gene is TRBJ2-7, the V gene TRBV28; D gene uncertain. The CDR3 covers 13 residues. CDR1 and CDR2 from the germline V gene are MDHEN and SYDVKM. V lost 3 bases and J 0 bases, leaving 6 bases between the germline ends. CDR3 amino acids: CASSLLDSYEQYF. CDR3 sequence (DNA): TGTGCCAGCAGTTTGCTAGACTCCTACGAGCAGTACTTC.

V and J are TRBV4-3 and TRBJ1-2; TRBD1 might be the D (6 bases). From germline, CDR1 is LGHNA and CDR2 YSLEER. The CDR3 has 15 amino acids. The V end lost 1 base, the J end lost 0 bases, and 9 bases lay between the germline ends. The CDR3 loop reads CASSQGSGANYGYTF. In nucleotides, the CDR3 is TGCGCCAGCAGCCAAGGATCAGGGGCTAACTATGGCTACACCTTC.

The chain has TRBV7-3 and TRBJ2-3; 10 bases line up with TRBD2. The V segment lost 5 bases and the J segment 2 bases; nucleotides outside the gene matches: 7. Germline CDR1 reads SGHTA; CDR2 reads FQGTGA. This CDR3 is built from 16 residues. The CDR3 sequence is CASSIGLAENTDTQYF. In nucleotides, the CDR3 is TGTGCCAGCAGCATAGGACTAGCGGAGAACACAGATACGCAGTATTTT.

V usage is TRBV6-4 and J usage is TRBJ2-3, with TRBD2 identical over 11 bases. The CDR3 sequence is 15 residues long. In germline, CDR1 is MRHNA, CDR2 SNTAGT. The trim removed 5 bases at V and 4 bases at J, leaving 5 bases unmatched. CDR3 residues: CASSSSGGAADTQYF. The CDR3 DNA reads as TGTGCCAGCAGTAGTAGCGGGGGGGCAGCAGATACGCAGTATTTT.

V gene TRBV9 combines with J gene TRBJ2-7, with a possible D match to TRBD2 (5 bases). V was clipped by 4 bases and J by 6 bases, with 14 bases between them. The CDR3 spans 13 residues. From germline, CDR1 is SGDLS and CDR2 YYNGEE. CDR3 DNA sequence: TGTGCCAGCAGCCTCTTCGACGGGGTCGAGCAGTACTTC. Translated: CASSLFDGVEQYF. The variable domain in full, with the rest retrieved from reference TRBV9 and TRBJ2-7, is DSGVTQTPKHLITATGQRVTLRCSPRSGDLSVYWYQQSLDQGLQFLIQYYNGEERAKGNILERFSAQQFPDLHSELNLSSLELGDSALYFCASSLFDGVEQYFGPGTRLTVT.

This clone is a singleton in its sample. The sample contains more than one DNA sequence encoding this CDR3. This chain links TRBV4-3 with TRBJ1-6; a weak D match, TRBD1 (5 bases). The germline gives CDR1 LGHNA, CDR2 YSLEER. Trimming took 0 bases from V and 9 from J, leaving 15 bases between them. This CDR3 contains 16 residues. The CDR3 sequence: CASSQDLDREASPLHF. DNA of the CDR3: TGCGCCAGCAGCCAAGATCTCGACAGAGAAGCTTCACCCCTCCACTTT.

V usage is TRBV6-6 and J usage is TRBJ2-1; TRBD2 is a possible D gene (6 bases). In germline, CDR1 is MNHNY, CDR2 SVGAGI (reference sequence). The V end lost 2 bases, the J end lost 7 bases, and 12 bases lay between the germline ends. The CDR3 consists of 14 residues. The CDR3 loop reads CASSYQGLRNEQFF. CDR3 coding DNA: TGTGCCAGCAGTTACCAGGGACTTCGGAATGAGCAGTTCTTC.

The chain combines TRBV2 with TRBJ2-7; D is possibly TRBD1 (6 bases). Per the germline V gene, CDR1 is SNHLY and CDR2 is FYNNEI. V dropped 6 bases and J dropped 0 bases, with 12 bases sitting between them. The CDR3 consists of 14 residues. CDR3: CASRDRTTSYEQYF. DNA for the CDR3: TGTGCCAGCAGGGACAGAACTACCTCCTACGAGCAGTACTTC.

Only one count was recorded for this clone. This chain connects TRBV5-1 to TRBJ2-1, with 8 bases lining up with TRBD1. The junction had 4 bases not matched to a gene; V was cut back by 4 bases and J by 4 bases. This CDR3 has 14 amino acids. Germline assignment: CDR1 SGHRS and CDR2 YFSETQ. Here the CDR3 DNA reads TGCGCCAGCAGCCCCCGACAGGGGTACAATGAGCAGTTCTTC. The encoded protein is CASSPRQGYNEQFF.